The clone carrying this T cell receptor (beta chain) was counted a few times. The antigen remains undetermined. CDR3 length equals 15 residues. The germline V gene has CDR1 LNHDA and CDR2 SQIVND (reference sequence). Trimming removed 6 bases at V and 6 bases at J, with 21 bases between. This sample stems from a study of cytomegalovirus exposure and HLA in healthy donors. PCR involved 60 Vbeta and 13 Jbeta primers. The table came from immunoSEQ multiplex PCR; TCRdb's copy has only in-frame clones and leaves some out. The top ten hold approximately 3% of the sample, which has approximately 41,000 clones, approximately 84% seen once. Overall study results and limits: 87-base-pair reads could not separate some V segments, including TRBV6-2 and TRBV6-3.

This TCR was recovered from a man in his fifties in good health and CMV-seronegative. This chain links TRBV19 with TRBJ2-7, with a weak D call TRBD2 (6 bases). Sample: PBMCs. The CDR3 DNA sequence: TGTGCCAGTAGGGAACGAGGGCCGGGAGAAGGCGAGCAGTACTTC. Translating gives CASRERGPGEGEQYF.